The T cell receptor beta chain described here comes from a study of shared clonotypes between healthy human individuals. Study-wide points: Sorted-subset samples were not fully sequenced, rarefaction indicated. An effect of sequencing depth on clonotype sharing among donors was expected.

CDR3 size: 15 residues. The ends were cut back, 0 bases at V and 7 bases at J, with 13 bases in the middle. The germline gives CDR1 MGHRA, CDR2 YSYEKL. With respect to this clone: Its cognate antigen is unknown.

Sorted-subset replicate PCRs used 200 ng of genomic DNA. This amount corresponded to approximately 30,000 T cell genomes. Sequencing was performed with immunoSEQ multiplex PCR; in TCRdb, only in-frame clones are kept and a portion is missing. Among about 2,500,000 clones listed, around 90% were seen once. The chain recombines TRBV4-1 with TRBJ1-5; D gene unclear. The specimen sequenced was naive CD4+ T cells sorted from blood. Subset: CD45RA+ positively selected. This TCR was sampled from a man between 18 and 35 years old in good health. The chain's CDR3 is CASSQDRSIGQPQHF. CDR3 coding DNA: TGCGCCAGCAGCCAAGATCGGTCTATCGGGCAGCCCCAGCATTTT.